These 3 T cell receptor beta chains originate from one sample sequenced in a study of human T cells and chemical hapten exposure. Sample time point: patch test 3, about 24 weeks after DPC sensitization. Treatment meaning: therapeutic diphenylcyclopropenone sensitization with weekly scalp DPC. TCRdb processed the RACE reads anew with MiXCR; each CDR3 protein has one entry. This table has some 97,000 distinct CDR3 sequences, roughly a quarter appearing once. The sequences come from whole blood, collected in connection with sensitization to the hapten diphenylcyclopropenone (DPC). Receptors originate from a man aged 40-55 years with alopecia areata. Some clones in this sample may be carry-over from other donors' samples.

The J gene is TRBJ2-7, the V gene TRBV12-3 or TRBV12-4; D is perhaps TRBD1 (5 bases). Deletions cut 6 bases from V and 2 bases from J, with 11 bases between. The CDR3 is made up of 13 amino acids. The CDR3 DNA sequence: TGTGCCAGCAGATGGGGCACCACCTACGAGCAGTACTTC. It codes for CASRWGTTYEQYF.

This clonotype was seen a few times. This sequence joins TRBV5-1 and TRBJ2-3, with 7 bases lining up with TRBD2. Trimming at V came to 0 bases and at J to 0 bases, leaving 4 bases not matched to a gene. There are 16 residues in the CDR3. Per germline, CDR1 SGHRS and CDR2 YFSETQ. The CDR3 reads CASSLGASGSTDTQYF. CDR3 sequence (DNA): TGCGCCAGCAGCTTGGGGGCTAGCGGAAGCACAGATACGCAGTATTTT.

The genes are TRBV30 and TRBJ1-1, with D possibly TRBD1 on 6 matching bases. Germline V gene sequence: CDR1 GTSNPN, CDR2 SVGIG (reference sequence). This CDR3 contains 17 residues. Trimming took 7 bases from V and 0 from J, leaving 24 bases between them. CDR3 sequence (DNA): TGTGCCTTACAGGGAAATCAGGGCCTAAGCTTGAACACTGAAGCTTTCTTT. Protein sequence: CALQGNQGLSLNTEAFF.